This entry concerns a single TCR beta chain. No antigen is known for it. A junction end diverges from the germline sequence, so it may reflect a read error. The use of a sample-barcoded 5' primer and a J-beta primer mix characterized a second PCR of about 7 to 12 cycles. TCRdb reprocessed the 5' RACE reads with MiXCR, giving one entry per CDR3 protein. The sample consists of 800,000 to 950,000 distinct CDR3 sequences, under 35% of them appearing once. The donors, aged 6 to 90, were healthy Caucasians from Russia. A minimum of 5 micrograms of total RNA was extracted per sample. The data originate from a study of blood T cells in healthy people across ages. Notes on the study in general: PBMCs were not sorted, which prevented a conclusive comparison of naive versus antigen-experienced cells.

This CDR3 is 14 amino acids long. Germline CDR1 reads SQVTM; CDR2 reads ANQGSEA. The same sample was also used in a study of T cells of mothers and their children. According to that study: Amplification in the second PCR used the M1S primer, which added sample barcodes and 2-4 random nucleotides.

This clonotype was obtained from a woman aged 35 to 49 in good health. V usage is TRBV29-1 and J usage is TRBJ1-2; 9 bases are a match to TRBD1. The sequenced sample consisted of blood. DNA for the CDR3: TGCAGCGCTGAAGATCGGTTTACAGGGGGCGGCTACACCTTC. Amino acids: CSAEDRFTGGGYTF.